The clone carrying this T cell receptor beta chain has just a few counts. As every portion of the isolated RNA was reverse transcribed, the sequencing read expressed TCRB transcripts. Clones were sequenced by immunoSEQ multiplex PCR, and TCRdb holds only the in-frame ones, with some missing. The table records a few hundred thousand clones, roughly 15% of them present only once. The source of the sample is a study of beta chain features in type 1 diabetes. Sequenced material: naive CD4+ T cells from blood. This TCR was recovered from a young woman in good health.

CDR3 region: CASSSGVTEQFF. Here the CDR3 DNA reads TGTGCCAGCAGCTCAGGGGTGACTGAGCAGTTCTTC. The V call is TRBV7-9, the J call TRBJ2-1, with D possibly being TRBD1 (6 bases). Trimming removed 4 bases from V and 9 bases from J, with 10 bases in between. This CDR3 spans 12 amino acids. Germline loops: CDR1 SEHNR, CDR2 FQNEAQ (reference sequence).